Presented here are 29 T cell receptor beta chains from one specimen sequenced in a study of Ad26.COV2.S vaccination and SARS-CoV-2 variants. Method: immunoSEQ multiplex PCR; TCRdb's copy keeps in-frame clones and lacks some. The data show roughly 380,000 clones, approximately 87% seen once. Treatment meaning: approximately 18 received Ad26.COV2.S at low or high dose, single or two shots; 5 received placebo; per-sample allocation not given. After the first vaccine or placebo injection, samples were drawn on day 63. The sample consisted of peripheral blood, taken in a trial of Ad26.COV2.S vaccine versus placebo. Receptors originate from a person aged 18-60 years who received the Ad26.COV2.S COVID-19 vaccine or a placebo.

This clone appeared once. The chain links TRBV7-3 to TRBJ1-1; D call uncertain. Per germline, CDR1 SGHTA and CDR2 FQGTGA. Trimming removed 8 bases from V and 1 base from J, with 11 bases in between. CDR3 length: 13 amino acids. CDR3 sequence reads: CASGYDGNTEAFF. CDR3 coding DNA: TGTGCCAGCGGTTACGACGGGAACACTGAAGCTTTCTTT.

This sequence joins TRBV28 and TRBJ1-6, with unresolved D. Trimming removed 3 bases from V and 9 bases from J, with 12 bases in between. This CDR3 is 14 amino acids long. From germline, CDR1 is MDHEN and CDR2 SYDVKM. CDR3 protein: CASSFGFGVSPLHF. CDR3 sequence (DNA): TGTGCCAGCAGTTTCGGGTTTGGGGTTTCACCCCTCCACTTT.

The chain employs TRBV19 and TRBJ2-3, with 8 bases lining up with TRBD1. The CDR3 totals 15 residues. CDR1 is LNHDA and CDR2 is SQIVND in the germline V gene (reference sequence). J was trimmed by 1 base and V by 2 bases; bases with no gene match: 2. The CDR3 nucleotides are TGTGCCAGTAGTATATCAGGGGGCGGCACAGATACGCAGTATTTT. This codes for CASSISGGGTDTQYF.

Turning to this clone: Other DNA sequences from this sample encode an identical CDR3 as well. This chain links TRBV29-1 with TRBJ2-5; no firm D call. Germline V gives CDR1 SQVTM, CDR2 ANQGSEA. This CDR3 region has 10 residues. V lost 3 bases and J 4 bases, leaving 3 bases between the germline ends. CDR3 sequence (DNA): TGCAGCGTTGATCGAGAGACCCAGTACTTC. Residues: CSVDRETQYF.

CDR3 loop: CSVLTGTKYNEQFF. The CDR3 DNA is TGCAGCGTCCTCACCGGGACCAAGTACAATGAGCAGTTCTTC. The chain uses TRBV29-1 and TRBJ2-1, with D tentatively TRBD1 or TRBD2 (5 bases each). From germline, CDR1 is SQVTM and CDR2 ANQGSEA. The V gene lost 6 bases and the J gene lost 4 bases, with 16 bases spanning the gap. The CDR3 is 14 residues long.

The chain is built from TRBV11-2 and TRBJ1-2, with D unresolved. CDR1 and CDR2 (germline): SGHAT, FQNNGV. Trimming removed 2 bases at V and 3 bases at J, with 13 bases between. The CDR3 has 15 residues. In DNA form, the CDR3 reads TGTGCCAGCAGCTTATTAACGGGTCGGGACTATGGCTACACCTTC. Its protein product is CASSLLTGRDYGYTF.

Only one count was recorded for this clone. V gene TRBV29-1 combines with J gene TRBJ2-5; D may be TRBD2 (7 bases). Trimming left V 6 bases short and J 5 bases short, with 16 bases between. The CDR3 is 13 residues long. CDR1 is SQVTM and CDR2 is ANQGSEA in the germline V gene. CDR3 in amino acids: CSVEGGTGETQYF. CDR3 nucleotide sequence: TGCAGCGTGGAGGGGGGGACCGGGGAGACCCAGTACTTC.

The V gene is TRBV11-3, the J gene TRBJ2-7; no clear D gene. Germline CDR1 reads SGHNT; CDR2 reads YENEEA. This CDR3 region has 11 residues. The V end was cut by 4 bases, the J end by 6 bases, with 7 bases between. The CDR3 loop reads CASSSAPEQYF. Here the CDR3 DNA reads TGTGCCAGCAGCTCCGCCCCCGAGCAGTACTTC.

The chain joins TRBV28 to TRBJ1-5, with D unresolved. The CDR3 has 15 residues. From germline, CDR1 is MDHEN and CDR2 SYDVKM. Between the trimmed V and J ends, which lost 3 bases and 0 bases, there was a span of 9 bases. In nucleotides, the CDR3 is TGTGCCAGCAGTTTGAGCGGAGATAGCAATCAGCCCCAGCATTTT. Translated, it gives CASSLSGDSNQPQHF. The variable domain in full, completed from reference TRBV28 and TRBJ1-5, reads DVKVTQSSRYLVKRTGEKVFLECVQDMDHENMFWYRQDPGLGLRLIYFSYDVKMKEKGDIPEGYSVSREKKERFSLILESASTNQTSMYLCASSLSGDSNQPQHFGDGTRLSIL.

This chain links TRBV18 with TRBJ1-2, with 10 bases identical to TRBD1. Germline V gives CDR1 KGHSH, CDR2 LQKENI. This CDR3 is 14 amino acids long. J lost 5 bases, V lost 3 bases, and 3 bases had no gene match. CDR3 coding DNA: TGTGCCAGCTCACCGACAGGGGGCCAATATGGCTACACCTTC. Amino acids: CASSPTGGQYGYTF.

V gene TRBV7-9 combines with J gene TRBJ2-7; perhaps TRBD2 as D (5 bases). The CDR3 has 12 amino acids. V gave up 5 bases and J gave up 4 bases, with 9 bases separating them. Germline V gene lookup returns CDR1 SEHNR and CDR2 FQNEAQ (reference sequence). The CDR3 nucleotides read TGTGCCAGCAGCCGTGGGGAGTACGAGCAGTACTTC. As protein: CASSRGEYEQYF.

The rearrangement joins TRBV19 to TRBJ2-2, with 7 positions matching TRBD2. V lost 5 bases and J lost 2; bases outside the gene matches: 8. Germline V gene data show CDR1 as LNHDA and CDR2 as SQIVND (reference sequence). The CDR3 extends over 16 amino acids. The CDR3 reads CASSPGLDPNTGELFF. For the CDR3, the DNA is TGTGCCAGTAGTCCCGGACTAGATCCCAACACCGGGGAGCTGTTTTTT.

As concerns this clone: One junction end does not reproduce the germline sequence, and a read error may be involved. The chain carries TRBV4-1 and TRBJ2-7; D is tentatively TRBD1 or TRBD2 (5 bases each). The CDR3 spans 18 residues. Germline V gene sequence: CDR1 MGHRA, CDR2 YSYEKL. As DNA, the CDR3 is TGCGCCAGCAGTCAAGATTCCCCCGGGACCTCAAGGTTCTACGAGCAGTACTTC. Translation gives CASSQDSPGTSRFYEQYF.

The rearrangement links TRBV4-2 to TRBJ1-2, with no clear D. CDR1 is LGHNA, CDR2 YNFKEQ, per germline. The germline V and J ends were trimmed by 4 bases and 2 bases, with 29 bases remaining between them. The length of the CDR3 is 20 residues. DNA for the CDR3: TGTGCCAGCAGCCGCAGATCCCTCCCCGGTGAAGCGGGTCCCAACTATGGCTACACCTTC. Its translation: CASSRRSLPGEAGPNYGYTF.

This sequence joins TRBV29-1 and TRBJ1-3, with D possibly TRBD1 on 6 matching bases. The length of the CDR3 is 17 residues. Germline-derived CDR1 and CDR2 are SQVTM and ANQGSEA. V gave up 6 bases and J gave up 1 base, with 22 bases separating them. The DNA for the CDR3 is TGCAGCGTGAGGGGGGAGGCGAGCAGGGAGTCTGGAAACACCATATATTTT. Its translation: CSVRGEASRESGNTIYF.

This sequence joins TRBV7-7 and TRBJ2-5; D possibly corresponds to TRBD2 (5 bases). Per the germline V gene, CDR1 is SSHAT and CDR2 is FNYEAQ (reference sequence). CDR3 length: 11 residues. Trimming left V 8 bases short and J 3 bases short, with 7 bases between. CDR3 region: CASGGKETQYF. CDR3 sequence (DNA): TGTGCCAGCGGAGGTAAAGAGACCCAGTACTTC.

The rearrangement joins TRBV27 to TRBJ2-3; tentatively, D is TRBD2 (6 bases). V dropped 5 bases and J dropped 8 bases, with 14 bases sitting between them. This CDR3 is built from 13 residues. In germline, CDR1 is MNHEY, CDR2 SMNVEV (reference sequence). In DNA, the CDR3 is TGTGCCAGCAGTGTGAGTTTCGGGGGTACGCAGTATTTT. Translating gives CASSVSFGGTQYF.

The chain couples TRBV5-6 to TRBJ2-7; 7 bases agree with TRBD1. Trimming at V came to 0 bases and at J to 3 bases, leaving 6 bases not matched to a gene. Germline CDR1 and CDR2: SGHDT and YYEEEE. The CDR3 is 15 amino acids. CDR3 in DNA: TGTGCCAGCAGCTTGGCACCCGGGACAGACTACGAGCAGTACTTC. It is translated as CASSLAPGTDYEQYF. The full variable domain, rest sourced from reference TRBV5-6 and TRBJ2-7, is DAGVTQSPTHLIKTRGQQVTLRCSPKSGHDTVSWYQQALGQGPQFIFQYYEEEERQRGNFPDRFSGHQFPNYSSELNVNALLLGDSALYLCASSLAPGTDYEQYFGPGTRLTVT.

The chain links TRBV2 to TRBJ1-5; a weak D match, TRBD1 (5 bases). The CDR3 runs 14 residues. V gave up 8 bases and J gave up 3 bases, with 14 bases separating them. Germline-derived CDR1 and CDR2 are SNHLY and FYNNEI. The CDR3: CASLRDRNNQPQHF. CDR3 sequence (DNA): TGTGCCAGCCTCAGGGATCGGAACAATCAGCCCCAGCATTTT.

The genes are TRBV29-1 and TRBJ2-2; D is perhaps TRBD2 (5 bases). V was pared by 4 bases and J by 1 base, with 7 bases between. Germline V lookup: CDR1 SQVTM, CDR2 ANQGSEA. This CDR3 has 13 amino acids. The DNA for the CDR3 is TGCAGCGTTGCAGGACTGAACACCGGGGAGCTGTTTTTT. Translating it yields CSVAGLNTGELFF.

CDR3 in DNA: TGTGCCAGCAGCGTGGCACAGGGCCTTCGCTACGAGCAGTACTTC. It encodes CASSVAQGLRYEQYF. The chain joins TRBV9 to TRBJ2-7; TRBD1 might be the D (6 bases). Trimming removed 2 bases at V and 3 bases at J, with 15 bases between. The V gene's germline CDR1 is SGDLS and CDR2 YYNGEE. There are 15 residues in the CDR3.

This clone has only one observation. J is TRBJ2-1 and V is TRBV6-5; D is possibly TRBD2 (6 bases). Germline V lookup: CDR1 MNHEY, CDR2 SVGAGI. The CDR3 spans 15 residues. Trimming took off 7 bases at V and 3 bases at J, with 16 bases between the two ends. As DNA, the CDR3 is TGTGCCAGCACCTCGAGGCAGGGACTCTACAATGAGCAGTTCTTC. Protein sequence: CASTSRQGLYNEQFF.

The chain combines TRBV10-2 with TRBJ1-6; D is unclear. V was pared by 5 bases and J by 0 bases, with 11 bases between. The CDR3 spans 16 residues. The germline V gene encodes CDR1 WSHSY and CDR2 SAAADI. The CDR3 coding sequence is TGCGCCAGCAGTTATGACGAGAGCTCCTATAATTCACCCCTCCACTTT. Its protein is CASSYDESSYNSPLHF.

This clone was counted only a few times. The V and J genes are TRBV7-9 and TRBJ2-1; D remains ambiguous. Trimming pared 4 bases from V and 3 bases from J, leaving 13 bases between. CDR3 length: 15 amino acids. CDR1 SEHNR and CDR2 FQNEAQ come from the germline V gene (reference sequence). CDR3 nucleotide sequence: TGTGCCAGCAGCTCGCCCCTGACGAGCTACAATGAGCAGTTCTTC. Amino acids: CASSSPLTSYNEQFF. The full variable domain, with the rest looked up from reference TRBV7-9 and TRBJ2-1, is DTGVSQNPRHKITKRGQNVTFRCDPISEHNRLYWYRQTLGQGPEFLTYFQNEAQLEKSRLLSDRFSAERPKGSFSTLEIQRTEQGDSAMYLCASSSPLTSYNEQFFGPGTRLTVL.

The chain couples TRBV4-1 to TRBJ2-1; TRBD2 aligns across 10 bases. The germline CDR1 and CDR2 sequences are MGHRA and YSYEKL. V trimming: 4 bases; J trimming: 9 bases; junction bases outside the gene matches: 12. The CDR3 spans 16 residues. The CDR3 region is CASSRMSGGGRSEQFF. In DNA form, the CDR3 reads TGCGCCAGCAGCCGGATGAGCGGGGGGGGAAGGAGTGAGCAGTTCTTC.

The rearrangement uses TRBV5-6 and TRBJ2-5; D remains unclear. Trimming pared 0 bases from V and 2 bases from J, leaving 5 bases between. CDR1 is SGHDT and CDR2 is YYEEEE in the germline V gene. This CDR3 spans 13 amino acids. The CDR3 DNA sequence: TGTGCCAGCAGCTTGGTGCAGCAAGAGACCCAGTACTTC. Translating it yields CASSLVQQETQYF.

The chain links TRBV2 to TRBJ1-2; the D is unclear. Germline assignment: CDR1 SNHLY and CDR2 FYNNEI. Trimming stripped 2 bases from V and 6 bases from J, with 13 bases between. CDR3 length equals 14 residues. The CDR3 spells CASSEMTRRNGYTF. The CDR3 bases are TGTGCCAGCAGTGAAATGACAAGGCGGAATGGCTACACCTTC.

The rearrangement joins TRBV14 to TRBJ1-6; 9 bases agree with TRBD1. This CDR3 comprises 19 residues. J was trimmed by 7 bases and V by 0 bases; bases with no gene match: 13. The V gene's germline CDR1 is SGHDN and CDR2 FVKESK. CDR3 loop: CASSQDKTGGVSRNSPLHF. The CDR3 DNA reads TGTGCCAGCAGCCAAGATAAGACAGGGGGGGTGTCCAGAAATTCACCCCTCCACTTT. The whole variable domain, filled in from reference TRBV14 and TRBJ1-6, reads EAGVTQFPSHSVIEKGQTVTLRCDPISGHDNLYWYRRVMGKEIKFLLHFVKESKQDESGMPNNRFLAERTGGTYSTLKVQPAELEDSGVYFCASSQDKTGGVSRNSPLHFGNGTRLTVT.

J is TRBJ2-5 and V is TRBV18; 9 nucleotides match TRBD1. J was trimmed by 1 base and V by 5 bases; bases with no gene match: 14. CDR3 size: 18 residues. Germline values: CDR1 KGHSH, CDR2 LQKENI. The CDR3 protein is CASSTTGGALGFQETQYF. In DNA form, the CDR3 reads TGTGCCAGCTCAACTACAGGGGGCGCCTTGGGATTCCAAGAGACCCAGTACTTC.